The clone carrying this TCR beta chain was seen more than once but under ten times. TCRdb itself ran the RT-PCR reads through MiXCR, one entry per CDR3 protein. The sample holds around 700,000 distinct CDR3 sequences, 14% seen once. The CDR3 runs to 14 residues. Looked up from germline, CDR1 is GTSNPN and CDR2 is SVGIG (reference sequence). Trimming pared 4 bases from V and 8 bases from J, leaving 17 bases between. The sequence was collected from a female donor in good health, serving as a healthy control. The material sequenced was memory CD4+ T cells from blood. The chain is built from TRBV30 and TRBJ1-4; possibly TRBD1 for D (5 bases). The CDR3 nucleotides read TGTGCCTGGAACACAATGGGGGGGTCCGAAAAACTGTTTTTT. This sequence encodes CAWNTMGGSEKLFF.